Following are 4 T cell receptor beta chains from one sample sequenced in a study of blood T cell repertoires in COVID-19. The table came from immunoSEQ multiplex PCR; TCRdb's copy has only in-frame clones and leaves some out. This table holds around 200,000 clones, approximately 87% found once. The sample was peripheral blood. These receptors all stem from a man between 65 and 85 years old with active or convalescent COVID-19.

The rearrangement joins TRBV30 to TRBJ1-3; possible D gene TRBD1, 6 bases. Trimming took off 2 bases at V and 3 bases at J, with 17 bases between the two ends. The CDR3 sequence is 16 residues long. Germline values: CDR1 GTSNPN, CDR2 SVGIG (reference sequence). Written as DNA, the CDR3 is TGTGCCTGGAGTCGACTAGGGGGGGTTGTTGGAAACACCATATATTTT. Amino acids: CAWSRLGGVVGNTIYF.

This clone came up once. V is TRBV10-3 and J is TRBJ1-4; D not certain. CDR1 and CDR2 from the germline V gene are ENHRY and SYGVKD. Between the trimmed V and J ends, which lost 10 bases and 0 bases, there was a span of 9 bases. The CDR3 covers 13 residues. CDR3 DNA: TGTGCCACTCAGTCCTCAACTAATGAAAAACTGTTTTTT. Protein sequence: CATQSSTNEKLFF.

In this sample, this clone turned up once. CDR3 region: CASSSRDRGLSEQFF. CDR3 DNA sequence: TGTGCCAGCAGCTCCCGGGACAGGGGATTAAGTGAGCAGTTCTTC. V is TRBV11-2 and J is TRBJ2-1; 10 nucleotides match TRBD1. This CDR3 region has 15 residues. In germline, CDR1 is SGHAT, CDR2 FQNNGV. V dropped 4 bases and J dropped 9; count of bases not matched to a gene: 9.

The V and J genes are TRBV24-1 and TRBJ2-5, with TRBD1 identical over 7 bases. The V segment lost 3 bases and the J segment 5 bases; nucleotides outside the gene matches: 8. Per germline, CDR1 KGHDR and CDR2 SFDVKD. CDR3 length equals 15 residues. The CDR3 loop is CATSDPGTEGETQYF. The CDR3, as DNA: TGTGCCACCAGTGATCCCGGGACAGAAGGGGAGACCCAGTACTTC.